This passage covers 25 T cell receptor beta chains from one sample sequenced in a study of T cells in Graves' hyperthyroidism and ophthalmopathy. RNA transcripts yielded amplified TCR beta CDR3 regions. First-round RT-PCR with HTBI primers amplified the TCR CDR3 region. TCRdb called the multiplex PCR reads again in MiXCR, with one record for every CDR3 protein. The sample holds more than 100,000 distinct CDR3 sequences; about 50% are singletons and the top ten take roughly 24%. The sequenced material came from blood. These receptors all stem from a man aged 35-49 years with Graves' hyperthyroidism.

The CDR3 spells CASSRGQGDEQFF. CDR3 bases: TGCGCCAGCAGTCGGGGACAGGGAGATGAGCAGTTCTTC. This rearrangement joins TRBV4-3 to TRBJ2-1; TRBD1 matches at 9 bases. Germline-derived CDR1 and CDR2 are LGHNA and YSLEER. The length of the CDR3 is 13 residues. V lost 6 bases and J lost 8; bases outside the gene matches: 5.

In its sample, this clonotype was seen many times. V usage is TRBV28 and J usage is TRBJ2-7, with no clear D. Germline values: CDR1 MDHEN, CDR2 SYDVKM. The CDR3 has 15 amino acids. V lost 6 bases to trimming and J lost 1 base, with 16 bases between them. The CDR3 sequence is CASSPPSLGSYEQYF. CDR3 DNA sequence: TGTGCCAGCAGCCCCCCCTCGTTAGGATCCTACGAGCAGTACTTC. The full variable domain, completed using reference TRBV28 and TRBJ2-7, is DVKVTQSSRYLVKRTGEKVFLECVQDMDHENMFWYRQDPGLGLRLIYFSYDVKMKEKGDIPEGYSVSREKKERFSLILESASTNQTSMYLCASSPPSLGSYEQYFGPGTRLTVT.

The rearrangement joins TRBV2 to TRBJ2-1; 9 bases fit TRBD1. The trim removed 11 bases at V and 7 bases at J, leaving 9 bases unmatched. CDR3 length equals 13 residues. Germline CDR1 reads SNHLY; CDR2 reads FYNNEI. Written as DNA, the CDR3 is TGTGCCCTGACAGGACAGGGGATAAATGAGCAGTTCTTC. It is translated as CALTGQGINEQFF.

V and J are TRBV27 and TRBJ2-7; a weak D match, TRBD2 (6 bases). The germline V gene encodes CDR1 MNHEY and CDR2 SMNVEV (reference sequence). The ends were cut back, 0 bases at V and 1 base at J, with 10 bases in the middle. The CDR3 runs to 15 residues. CDR3 sequence: CASSLSYGSSYEQYF. CDR3 DNA: TGTGCCAGCAGTTTATCGTACGGGAGTTCCTACGAGCAGTACTTC.

The chain recombines TRBV20-1 with TRBJ2-5, with D hard to call. Germline V lookup: CDR1 DFQATT, CDR2 SNEGSKA (reference sequence). This CDR3 spans 10 amino acids. V was pared by 6 bases and J by 6 bases, with 8 bases between. The chain's CDR3 is CSAVDQTQYF. The DNA of the CDR3 is TGCAGTGCCGTAGACCAGACCCAGTACTTC.

This clonotype was detected many times. The rearrangement links TRBV7-2 to TRBJ2-1; no clear D. The V gene's germline CDR1 is SGHTA and CDR2 FQGNSA. The CDR3 totals 13 residues. Trimming pared 1 base from V and 9 bases from J, leaving 10 bases between. Here the CDR3 DNA reads TGTGCCAGCAGCTTAGTGTCTGCGACTGAGCAGTTCTTC. Its translation: CASSLVSATEQFF.

In its sample, this clonotype was seen a few times. The chain couples TRBV6-6 to TRBJ2-1; 13 bases align to TRBD2. The CDR3 runs to 15 residues. Per the germline V gene, CDR1 is MNHNY and CDR2 is SVGAGI (reference sequence). The V and J ends lost 6 bases and 6 bases, in that order; junction bases with no gene match: 5. Here the CDR3 DNA reads TGTGCCAGCAGCACCGGGACTAGCGGGACCAATGAGCAGTTCTTC. It yields the protein CASSTGTSGTNEQFF.

Ten or more counts support this clonotype. This chain uses TRBV5-4 with TRBJ2-2; 10 bases match TRBD1. V lost 0 bases to trimming and J lost 7 bases; unmatched junction nucleotides: 9. Per germline, CDR1 SGHNT and CDR2 YYREEE (reference sequence). This CDR3 region has 17 residues. The CDR3 DNA sequence: TGTGCCAGCAGCTTGGGGGGGACAGGGGAGTTCGGCGGGGAGCTGTTTTTT. This sequence encodes CASSLGGTGEFGGELFF.

Concerning this clonotype: A much larger clone is a single base away; this may be a read error. The V gene is TRBV12-3 or TRBV12-4, the J gene TRBJ1-4; D is unresolved. The CDR3 runs 12 residues. Trimming removed 2 bases from V and 7 bases from J, with 5 bases in between. The CDR3: CASSLTAEKLFF. CDR3 bases: TGTGCCAGCAGTTTAACCGCTGAAAAACTGTTTTTT.

Comments on this clonotype: One junction end disagrees with the germline gene, perhaps due to a read error. This rearrangement joins TRBV10-3 to TRBJ2-7, with TRBD2 as a possible D gene (6 bases). CDR3 length equals 12 residues. Per germline, CDR1 ENHRY and CDR2 SYGVKD. The CDR3 sequence: CAVSVAEYEQYF. The DNA for the CDR3 is TGTGCCGTCAGTGTAGCGGAATACGAGCAGTACTTC.

At least ten counts were recorded for this clonotype. The chain recombines TRBV12-3 or TRBV12-4 with TRBJ2-3; TRBD2 might be the D (5 bases). There are 13 residues in the CDR3. Trimming removed 3 bases from V and 5 bases from J, with 9 bases in between. The CDR3 DNA reads as TGTGCCAGCAGTTTCCGGGGTGAAGATACGCAGTATTTT. Its protein product is CASSFRGEDTQYF.

In its sample, this clonotype was seen many times. The J gene is TRBJ2-3, the V gene TRBV19; D gene uncertain. The V end lost 8 bases, the J end lost 9 bases, and 9 bases lay between the germline ends. CDR1 LNHDA and CDR2 SQIVND come from the germline V gene (reference sequence). The CDR3 sequence is 10 residues long. This CDR3 is CASGRVTQYF. The CDR3 DNA sequence: TGTGCCAGTGGTCGGGTAACGCAGTATTTT.

This clonotype has at least ten counts. The chain has TRBV5-1 and TRBJ2-3; D not certain. V shed 0 bases and J shed 8 bases, with 4 bases lying between them. CDR1 and CDR2 from the germline V gene are SGHRS and YFSETQ. This CDR3 has 11 residues. The CDR3 loop reads CASSLDGTQYF. DNA of the CDR3: TGCGCCAGCAGCTTGGACGGTACGCAGTATTTT.

This clonotype has at least ten counts. V is TRBV5-8 and J is TRBJ2-1; 8 bases agree with TRBD2. After removal of 5 bases from V and 1 base from J, the junction contained 5 bases not matched to a gene. Germline CDR1 and CDR2: SGHTS and YDEGEE. The CDR3 spans 15 residues. The CDR3 bases are TGTGCCAGCAGTTCCGGGACTAGGTCCTACAATGAGCAGTTCTTC. Translation gives CASSSGTRSYNEQFF.

At least ten counts were recorded for this clonotype. V is TRBV29-1 and J is TRBJ1-1; D is unresolved. This CDR3 is 13 amino acids long. Germline V gene sequence: CDR1 SQVTM, CDR2 ANQGSEA. V dropped 4 bases and J dropped 1 base, with 10 bases sitting between them. CDR3 DNA: TGCAGCGTTGTTAGGCAAGCGAACACTGAAGCTTTCTTT. Its translation: CSVVRQANTEAFF.

In the case of this clonotype: A single base separates this from a much larger clone, so it may be a read error. The V and J genes are TRBV12-3 or TRBV12-4 and TRBJ2-1; 13 nucleotides agree with TRBD2. V was pared by 6 bases and J by 6 bases, with 8 bases of the junction left unmatched. This CDR3 has 16 amino acids. CDR3 nucleotide sequence: TGTGCCAGCAGAACGACTAGCGGGAGGAAGATCAATGAGCAGTTCTTC. It yields the protein CASRTTSGRKINEQFF.

This clonotype occurred many times. The V call is TRBV11-2, the J call TRBJ1-2, with no clear D. The ends were cut back, 2 bases at V and 3 bases at J, with 13 bases in the middle. The CDR3 is 15 amino acids. CDR1 is SGHAT and CDR2 is FQNNGV in the germline V gene. CDR3 coding DNA: TGTGCCAGCAGCTTACGGGCCGGGAGGGACTATGGCTACACCTTC. Protein product: CASSLRAGRDYGYTF.

The chain is built from TRBV7-2 and TRBJ1-5, with 10 bases identical to TRBD1. The V segment lost 5 bases and the J segment 12 bases; nucleotides outside the gene matches: 4. CDR3 size: 12 residues. CDR1 and CDR2 (germline): SGHTA, FQGNSA. Here the CDR3 reads CASSQDRGLQHF. The CDR3, as DNA: TGTGCCAGCAGCCAAGACAGGGGGCTCCAGCATTTT. The full variable domain, rest sourced from reference TRBV7-2 and TRBJ1-5, is GAGVSQSPSNKVTEKGKDVELRCDPISGHTALYWYRQSLGQGLEFLIYFQGNSAPDKSGLPSDRFSAERTGGSVSTLTIQRTQQEDSAVYLCASSQDRGLQHFGDGTRLSIL.

In its sample, this clonotype was seen many times. V and J are TRBV10-1 and TRBJ2-1; D might be TRBD1 or TRBD2, each matching 6 bases. The CDR3 contains 16 residues. The germline CDR1 and CDR2 sequences are WNHNN and SYGVQD (reference sequence). The ends were cut back, 0 bases at V and 12 bases at J, with 21 bases in the middle. The CDR3 reads CASSESGGPRGNLQFF. Written as DNA, the CDR3 is TGCGCCAGCAGTGAGTCTGGGGGGCCCCGGGGTAACCTGCAGTTCTTC.

This clonotype came up many times. This chain connects TRBV5-1 to TRBJ2-5, with D perhaps matching TRBD2 (5 bases). Germline assignment: CDR1 SGHRS and CDR2 YFSETQ. V lost 4 bases and J lost 4, with 20 bases in between. The CDR3 is made up of 16 amino acids. The CDR3 spells CASSRLGGSGSETQYF. CDR3 DNA: TGCGCCAGCAGCAGGCTTGGTGGATCGGGGTCAGAGACCCAGTACTTC.

This clonotype was seen repeatedly, ten times or more. This sequence joins TRBV2 and TRBJ1-1, with 11 positions matching TRBD1. The CDR3 loop spans 16 amino acids. Germline V gene lookup returns CDR1 SNHLY and CDR2 FYNNEI. V shed 5 bases and J 3 bases; nucleotides not matched to a gene: 8. The DNA for the CDR3 is TGTGCCAGCAGTCAGACCGGGACAGGGGGAGACACTGAAGCTTTCTTT. Its translation is CASSQTGTGGDTEAFF.

The chain couples TRBV9 to TRBJ2-6, with D uncertain. This CDR3 contains 13 residues. Per germline, CDR1 SGDLS and CDR2 YYNGEE. V was cut by 2 bases and J by 4 bases, with 4 bases left in between. Here the CDR3 reads CASSVLGANVLTF. The CDR3 DNA sequence: TGTGCCAGCAGCGTTCTGGGGGCCAACGTCCTGACTTTC.

The table lists this clonotype with a count of one. The V and J genes are TRBV20-1 and TRBJ2-7; 9 bases map to TRBD1. This CDR3 has 14 residues. Germline V lookup: CDR1 DFQATT, CDR2 SNEGSKA (reference sequence). V gave up 2 bases and J gave up 1 base; unmatched junction bases: 3. The CDR3 region has the DNA TGCAGTGCTAGAACCGGGACAGGGTCCTACGAGCAGTACGTC. This codes for CSARTGTGSYEQYV.

V and J are TRBV10-3 and TRBJ1-4; 9 bases align to TRBD1. The length of the CDR3 is 13 residues. Germline trimming cut 4 bases from V and 8 bases from J; bases unmatched to any gene: 2. Germline V lookup: CDR1 ENHRY, CDR2 SYGVKD. The CDR3 coding sequence is TGTGCCATCAGTGGGGGACAGGGCGAAAAACTGTTTTTT. Translated, it gives CAISGGQGEKLFF.

This clonotype was seen repeatedly, ten times or more. The V call is TRBV28, the J call TRBJ1-3; D is unresolved. The germline V gene encodes CDR1 MDHEN and CDR2 SYDVKM. V shed 6 bases and J shed 4 bases, with 4 bases lying between them. The CDR3 is 11 amino acids. CDR3 nucleotide sequence: TGTGCCAGCAGACGGGGAAACACCATATATTTT. Amino acid sequence: CASRRGNTIYF.